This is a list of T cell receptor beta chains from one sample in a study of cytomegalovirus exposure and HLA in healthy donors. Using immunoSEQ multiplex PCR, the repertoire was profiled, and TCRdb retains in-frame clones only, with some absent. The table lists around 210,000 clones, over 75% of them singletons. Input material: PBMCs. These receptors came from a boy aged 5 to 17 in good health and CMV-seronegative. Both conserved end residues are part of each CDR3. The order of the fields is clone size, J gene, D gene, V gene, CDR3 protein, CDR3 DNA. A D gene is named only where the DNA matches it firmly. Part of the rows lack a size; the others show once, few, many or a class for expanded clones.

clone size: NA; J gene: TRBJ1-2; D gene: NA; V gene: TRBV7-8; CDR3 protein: CASSLGSGAPYGYTF; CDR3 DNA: TGTGCCAGCAGCTTAGGATCAGGGGCACCCTATGGCTACACCTTC
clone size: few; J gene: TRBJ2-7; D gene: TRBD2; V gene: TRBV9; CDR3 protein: CASAGRGTYEQYF; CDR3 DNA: TGTGCCAGCGCTGGGAGGGGCACCTACGAGCAGTACTTC
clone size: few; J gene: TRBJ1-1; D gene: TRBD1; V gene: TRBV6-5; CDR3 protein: CASRYRRGPAFF; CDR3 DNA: TGTGCCAGCAGATATCGCAGGGGGCCAGCTTTCTTT
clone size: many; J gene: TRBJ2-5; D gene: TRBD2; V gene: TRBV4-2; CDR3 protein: CASSQDGTSGGAETQYF; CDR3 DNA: TGTGCCAGCAGCCAAGATGGGACTAGCGGGGGGGCAGAGACCCAGTACTTC
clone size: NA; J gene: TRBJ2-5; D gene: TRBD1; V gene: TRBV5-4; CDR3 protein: CASRPNPDRVGEYF; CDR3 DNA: TGTGCCAGCAGGCCTAACCCAGACAGGGTTGGCGAGTACTTC
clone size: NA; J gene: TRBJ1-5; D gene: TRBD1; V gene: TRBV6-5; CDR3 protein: CASRLTGGSDQPQHF; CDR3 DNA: TGTGCCAGCAGGCTCACAGGGGGCTCCGATCAGCCCCAGCATTTT
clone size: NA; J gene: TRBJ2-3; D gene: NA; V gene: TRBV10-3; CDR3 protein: CAISEEGSDTQYF; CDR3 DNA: TGTGCCATCAGTGAGGAGGGTTCAGATACGCAGTATTTT
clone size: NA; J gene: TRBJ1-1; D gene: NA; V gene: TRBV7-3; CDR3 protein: CASSLSAGGKVVF; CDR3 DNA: TGTGCCAGCAGCTTAAGCGCCGGAGGGAAGGTTGTCTTT
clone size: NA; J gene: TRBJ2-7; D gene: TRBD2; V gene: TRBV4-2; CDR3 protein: CASTSLAGGRVYEQYF; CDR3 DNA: TGTGCCAGCACCTCATTAGCGGGGGGGCGAGTCTACGAGCAGTACTTC
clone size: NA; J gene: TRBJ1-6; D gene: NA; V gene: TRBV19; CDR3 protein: CASSFNARGGNSPLHF; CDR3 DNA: TGTGCCAGTAGTTTTAACGCGCGGGGGGGTAATTCACCCCTCCACTTT
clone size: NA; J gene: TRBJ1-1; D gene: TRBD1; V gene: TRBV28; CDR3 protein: CASSLSGQGRLEAFF; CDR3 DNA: TGTGCCAGCAGTTTATCGGGACAGGGCCGGCTTGAAGCTTTCTTT
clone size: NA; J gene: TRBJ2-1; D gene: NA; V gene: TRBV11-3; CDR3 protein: CASSLDGSSYNEQFF; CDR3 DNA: TGTGCCAGCAGTTTGGACGGGAGCTCCTACAATGAGCAGTTCTTC
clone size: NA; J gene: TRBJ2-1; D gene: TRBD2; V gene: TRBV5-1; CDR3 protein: CASSLERGYYNEQFF; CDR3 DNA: TGCGCCAGCAGCTTGGAGCGGGGGTACTACAATGAGCAGTTCTTC
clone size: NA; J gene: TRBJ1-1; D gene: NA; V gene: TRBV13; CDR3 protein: CASSTGNTEAFF; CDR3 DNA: TGTGCCAGCAGCACAGGCAACACTGAAGCTTTCTTT
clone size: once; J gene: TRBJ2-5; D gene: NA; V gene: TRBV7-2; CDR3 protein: CASSLWGKETQYF; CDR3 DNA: TGTGCCAGCAGCTTATGGGGCAAGGAGACCCAGTACTTC
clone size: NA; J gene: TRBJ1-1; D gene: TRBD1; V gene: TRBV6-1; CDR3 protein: CASSEQGADTEAFF; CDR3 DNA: TGTGCCAGCAGCGAACAGGGGGCGGACACTGAAGCTTTCTTT
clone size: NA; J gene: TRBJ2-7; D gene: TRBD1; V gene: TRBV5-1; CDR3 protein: CASSYPGQGYEQYF; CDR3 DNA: TGCGCCAGCAGCTATCCGGGACAGGGCTACGAGCAGTACTTC
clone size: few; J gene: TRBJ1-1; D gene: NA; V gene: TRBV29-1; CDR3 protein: CSVEGQVNTEAFF; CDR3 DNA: TGCAGCGTTGAAGGTCAGGTGAACACTGAAGCTTTCTTT
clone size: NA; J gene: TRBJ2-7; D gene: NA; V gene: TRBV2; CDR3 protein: CASSDVREQYF; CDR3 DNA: TGTGCCAGCAGTGATGTGAGGGAGCAGTACTTC
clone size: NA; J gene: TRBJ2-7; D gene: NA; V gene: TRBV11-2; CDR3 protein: CASSLWVGGGGTYEQYF; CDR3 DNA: TGTGCCAGCAGCTTATGGGTCGGCGGAGGTGGAACCTACGAGCAGTACTTC
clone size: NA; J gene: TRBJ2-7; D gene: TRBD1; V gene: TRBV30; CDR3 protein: CAWSAAWDRDHEQYF; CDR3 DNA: TGTGCCTGGAGTGCCGCCTGGGACAGGGACCACGAGCAGTACTTC
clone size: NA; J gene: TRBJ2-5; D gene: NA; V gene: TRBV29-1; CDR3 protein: CSVPATGQETQYF; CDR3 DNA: TGCAGCGTCCCCGCGACGGGCCAAGAGACCCAGTACTTC
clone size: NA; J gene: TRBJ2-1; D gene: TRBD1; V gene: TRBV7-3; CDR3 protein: CASSRMDRELYNEQFF; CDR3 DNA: TGTGCCAGCAGCAGAATGGACAGGGAGTTATACAATGAGCAGTTCTTC
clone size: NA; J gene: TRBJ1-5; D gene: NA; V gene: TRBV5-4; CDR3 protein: CASSLGQDNQPQHF; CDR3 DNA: TGTGCCAGCAGCTTGGGACAGGACAATCAGCCCCAGCATTTT
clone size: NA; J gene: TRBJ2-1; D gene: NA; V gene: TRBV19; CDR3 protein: CASNTGGPYNEQFF; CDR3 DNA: TGTGCCAGTAATACCGGAGGGCCCTACAATGAGCAGTTCTTC
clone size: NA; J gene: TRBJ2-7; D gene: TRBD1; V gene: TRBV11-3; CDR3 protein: CASSHRGYEQYF; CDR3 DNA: TGTGCCAGCAGCCACAGGGGGTACGAGCAGTACTTC
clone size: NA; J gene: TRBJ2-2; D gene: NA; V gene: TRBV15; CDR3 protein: CATSREGRGDTGELFF; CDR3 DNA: TGTGCCACCAGCAGAGAGGGGCGCGGGGACACCGGGGAGCTGTTTTTT
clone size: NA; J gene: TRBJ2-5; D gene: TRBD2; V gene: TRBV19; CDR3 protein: CASSIGAGVETQYF; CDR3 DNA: TGTGCCAGTAGTATAGGAGCGGGAGTGGAGACCCAGTACTTC
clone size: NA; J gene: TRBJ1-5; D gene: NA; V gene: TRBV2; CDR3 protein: CASSANFNQPQHF; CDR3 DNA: TGTGCCAGCAGTGCCAACTTCAATCAGCCCCAGCATTTT
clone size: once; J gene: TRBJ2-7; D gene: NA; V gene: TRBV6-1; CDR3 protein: CASSEQGISYEQYF; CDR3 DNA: TGTGCCAGCAGTGAACAGGGAATCTCCTACGAGCAGTACTTC
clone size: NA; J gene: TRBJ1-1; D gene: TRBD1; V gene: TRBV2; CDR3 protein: CASSGQGNTEAFF; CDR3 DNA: TGTGCCAGCAGTGGACAGGGGAACACTGAAGCTTTCTTT
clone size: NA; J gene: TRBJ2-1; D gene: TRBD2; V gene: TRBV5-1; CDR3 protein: CASSLGAGWAGADNEQFF; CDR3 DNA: TGCGCCAGCAGCTTGGGAGCGGGATGGGCTGGTGCCGATAATGAGCAGTTCTTC
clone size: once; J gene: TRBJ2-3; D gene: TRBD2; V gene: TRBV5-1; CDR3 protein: CASSGQGTSGDTQYF; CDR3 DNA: TGCGCCAGCAGCGGCCAGGGGACTAGCGGGGATACGCAGTATTTT
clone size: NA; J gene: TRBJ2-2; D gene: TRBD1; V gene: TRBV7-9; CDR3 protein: CASSGGQGGAGELFF; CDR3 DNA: TGTGCCAGCAGCGGGGGACAGGGAGGAGCCGGGGAGCTGTTTTTT
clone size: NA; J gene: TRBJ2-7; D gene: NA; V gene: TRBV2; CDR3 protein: CASRLSYEQYF; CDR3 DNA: TGTGCCAGCAGACTCTCCTACGAGCAGTACTTC
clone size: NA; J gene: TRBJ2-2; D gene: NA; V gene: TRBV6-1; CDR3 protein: CASSESLQVEQFF; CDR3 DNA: TGTGCCAGCAGTGAGAGCTTACAGGTCGAGCAGTTTTTT
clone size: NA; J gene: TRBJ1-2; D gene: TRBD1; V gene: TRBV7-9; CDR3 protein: CASSLSGTEYGYTF; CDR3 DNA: TGTGCCAGCAGCTTATCCGGGACAGAGTATGGCTACACCTTC
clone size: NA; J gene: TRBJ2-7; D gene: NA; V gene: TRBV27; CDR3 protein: CASSRSWGLYEQYF; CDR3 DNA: TGTGCCAGCAGTAGGAGTTGGGGGCTCTACGAGCAGTACTTC
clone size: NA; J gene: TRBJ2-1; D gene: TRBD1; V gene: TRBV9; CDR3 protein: CASSVDRGRDNEQFF; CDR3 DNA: TGTGCCAGCAGCGTGGACAGGGGGAGGGACAATGAGCAGTTCTTC
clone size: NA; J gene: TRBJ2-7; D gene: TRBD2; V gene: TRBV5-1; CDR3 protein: CASRGPGLQYEQYF; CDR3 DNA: TGCGCCAGCAGGGGACCGGGACTACAATACGAGCAGTACTTC
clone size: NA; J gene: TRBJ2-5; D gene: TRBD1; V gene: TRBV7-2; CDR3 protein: CASSSMTGKWETQYF; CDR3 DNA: TGTGCCAGCAGCTCGATGACAGGGAAGTGGGAGACCCAGTACTTC
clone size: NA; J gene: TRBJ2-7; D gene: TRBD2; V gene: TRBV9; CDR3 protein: CASSQTGGVDEQYF; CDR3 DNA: TGTGCCAGCAGTCAAACGGGGGGGGTTGACGAGCAGTACTTC
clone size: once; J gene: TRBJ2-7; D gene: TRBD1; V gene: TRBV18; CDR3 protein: CASSPLARDRGYEQYF; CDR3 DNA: TGTGCCAGCTCACCTCTTGCCCGGGACAGGGGGTACGAGCAGTACTTC
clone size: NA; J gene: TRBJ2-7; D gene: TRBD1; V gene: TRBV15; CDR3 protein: CATSRDYRGEEEQYF; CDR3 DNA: TGTGCCACCAGCAGAGATTACAGGGGAGAGGAAGAGCAGTACTTC
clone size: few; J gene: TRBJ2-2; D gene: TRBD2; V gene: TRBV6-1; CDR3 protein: CASSGLRVAGDTGELFF; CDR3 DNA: TGTGCCAGCAGTGGACTCCGGGTGGCGGGAGATACCGGGGAGCTGTTTTTT
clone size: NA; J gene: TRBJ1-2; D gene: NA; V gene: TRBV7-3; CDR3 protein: CASSSVTGGIGGYGYTF; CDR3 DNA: TGTGCCAGCAGCTCGGTTACGGGAGGGATTGGAGGCTATGGCTACACCTTC
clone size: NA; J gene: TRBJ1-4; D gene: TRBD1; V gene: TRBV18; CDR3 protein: CASSPNRGLEKLFF; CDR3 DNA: TGTGCCAGCTCACCAAACAGGGGGCTTGAAAAACTGTTTTTT
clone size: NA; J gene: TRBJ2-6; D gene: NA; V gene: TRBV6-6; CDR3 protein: CASSTGPPGANVLTF; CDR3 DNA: TGTGCCAGCAGTACAGGGCCCCCTGGGGCCAACGTCCTGACTTTC
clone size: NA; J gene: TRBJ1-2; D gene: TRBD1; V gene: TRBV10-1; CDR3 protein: CASGRPGQGELNYGYTF; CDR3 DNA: TGCGCCAGCGGACGACCGGGACAGGGCGAGCTTAACTATGGCTACACCTTC
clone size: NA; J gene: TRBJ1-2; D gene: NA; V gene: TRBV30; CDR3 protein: CAWSVGGYGYTF; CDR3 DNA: TGTGCCTGGAGTGTGGGGGGCTATGGCTACACCTTC
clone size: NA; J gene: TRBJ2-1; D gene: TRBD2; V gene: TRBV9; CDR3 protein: CASSETSGGGTYNEQFF; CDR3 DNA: TGTGCCAGCAGCGAGACTAGCGGGGGGGGAACCTACAATGAGCAGTTCTTC
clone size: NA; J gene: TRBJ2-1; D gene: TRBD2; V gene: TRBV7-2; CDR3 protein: CASSLKLADFNEQFF; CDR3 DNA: TGTGCCAGCAGCTTAAAACTAGCGGATTTCAATGAGCAGTTCTTC
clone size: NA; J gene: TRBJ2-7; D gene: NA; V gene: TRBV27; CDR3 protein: CASSPLRQRSYEQYF; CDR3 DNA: TGTGCCAGCAGTCCCTTAAGACAGCGAAGCTACGAGCAGTACTTC
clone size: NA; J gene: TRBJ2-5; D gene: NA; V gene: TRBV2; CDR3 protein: CASRSTETQYF; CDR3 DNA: TGTGCCAGCAGGTCTACAGAGACCCAGTACTTC